This T cell receptor (beta chain) was observed in a study of monozygotic twins with cystic fibrosis. Study findings and constraints: J usage was most co-twin-similar in 8 of 16 pairs, V in 13. Shared CDR3 numbers were not associated with age, concordance or severity.

The CDR3 is 12 amino acids. CDR1 and CDR2 from the germline V gene are MGHRA and YSYEKL. Trimming stripped 1 base from V and 0 bases from J, with 0 bases between. Method: immunoSEQ multiplex PCR; TCRdb's copy keeps in-frame clones and lacks some. The data show about 19,000 clones, around 97% seen once. As to this clone: Its antigen is undetermined.

The clonotype was recovered from a woman between 25 and 40 years old with cystic fibrosis. Specimen: blood. The gene calls are TRBV4-1 and TRBJ1-1; no reliable D call. The CDR3 DNA reads TGCGCCAGCAGCCAAGTGAACACTGAAGCTTTCTTT. Protein: CASSQVNTEAFF.